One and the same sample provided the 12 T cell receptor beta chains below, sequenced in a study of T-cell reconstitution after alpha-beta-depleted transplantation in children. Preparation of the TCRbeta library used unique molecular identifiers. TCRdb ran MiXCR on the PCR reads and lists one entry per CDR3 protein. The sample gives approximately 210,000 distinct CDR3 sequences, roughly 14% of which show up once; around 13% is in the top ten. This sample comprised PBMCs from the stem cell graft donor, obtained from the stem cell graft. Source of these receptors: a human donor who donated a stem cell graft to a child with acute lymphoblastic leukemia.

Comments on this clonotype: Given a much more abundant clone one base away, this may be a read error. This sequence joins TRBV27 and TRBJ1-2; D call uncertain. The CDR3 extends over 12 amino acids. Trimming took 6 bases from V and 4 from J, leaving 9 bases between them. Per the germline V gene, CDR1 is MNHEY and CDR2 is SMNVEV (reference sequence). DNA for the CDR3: TGTGCCAGCAGGAGGGAGGCCTATGGCTACACCTTC. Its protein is CASRREAYGYTF.

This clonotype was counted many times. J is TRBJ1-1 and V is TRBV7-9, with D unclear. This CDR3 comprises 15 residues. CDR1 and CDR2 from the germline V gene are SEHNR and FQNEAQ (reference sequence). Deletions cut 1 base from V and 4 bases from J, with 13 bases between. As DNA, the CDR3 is TGTGCCAGCAGCTTAGATAGGGCTAGTAGCACTGAAGCTTTCTTT. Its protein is CASSLDRASSTEAFF.

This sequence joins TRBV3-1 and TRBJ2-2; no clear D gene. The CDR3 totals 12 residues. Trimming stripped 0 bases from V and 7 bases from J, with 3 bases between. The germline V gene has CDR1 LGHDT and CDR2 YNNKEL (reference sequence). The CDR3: CASSQDLGELFF. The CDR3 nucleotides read TGTGCCAGCAGCCAAGATCTCGGGGAGCTGTTTTTT.

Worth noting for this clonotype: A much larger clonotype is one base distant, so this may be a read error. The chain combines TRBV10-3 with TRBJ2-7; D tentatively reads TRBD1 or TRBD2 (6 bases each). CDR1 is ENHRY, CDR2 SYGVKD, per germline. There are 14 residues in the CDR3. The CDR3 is CAIRGGMRSYGQYF. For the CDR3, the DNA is TGTGCCATTCGAGGGGGGATGCGTTCCTACGGGCAGTACTTC.

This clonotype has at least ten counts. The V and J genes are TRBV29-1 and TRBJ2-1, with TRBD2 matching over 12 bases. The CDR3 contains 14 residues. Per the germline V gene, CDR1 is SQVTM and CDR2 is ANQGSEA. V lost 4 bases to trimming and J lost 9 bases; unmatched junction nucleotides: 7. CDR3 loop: CSVVTSGRKGEQFF. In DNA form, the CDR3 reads TGCAGCGTTGTAACTAGCGGGAGGAAGGGTGAGCAGTTCTTC.

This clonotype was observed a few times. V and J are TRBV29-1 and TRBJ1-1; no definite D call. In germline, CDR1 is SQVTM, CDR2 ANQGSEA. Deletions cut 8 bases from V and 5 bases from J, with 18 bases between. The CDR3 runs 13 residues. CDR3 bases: TGCAGCTCGTCAGGTCGTGTGGGGACTGAAGCTTTCTTT. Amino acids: CSSSGRVGTEAFF.

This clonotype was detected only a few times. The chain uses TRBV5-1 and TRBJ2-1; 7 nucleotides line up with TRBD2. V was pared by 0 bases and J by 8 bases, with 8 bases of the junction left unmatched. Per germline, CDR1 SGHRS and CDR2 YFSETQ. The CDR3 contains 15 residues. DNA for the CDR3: TGCGCCAGCAGCTTGGAGGGAGGGCCGTTCTATGAGCAGTTCTTC. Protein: CASSLEGGPFYEQFF.

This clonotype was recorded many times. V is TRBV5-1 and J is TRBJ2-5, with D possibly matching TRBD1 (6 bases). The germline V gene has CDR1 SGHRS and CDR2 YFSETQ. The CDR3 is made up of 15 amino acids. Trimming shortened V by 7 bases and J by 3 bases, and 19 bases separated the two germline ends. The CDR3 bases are TGCGCCAGCCACCCGGGCGGTGGGGGCGAAGAGACCCAGTACTTC. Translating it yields CASHPGGGGEETQYF.

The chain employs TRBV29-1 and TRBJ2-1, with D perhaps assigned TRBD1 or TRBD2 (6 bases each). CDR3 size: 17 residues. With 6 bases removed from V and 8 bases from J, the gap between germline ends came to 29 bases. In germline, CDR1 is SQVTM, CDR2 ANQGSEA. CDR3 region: CSVGGGQRSLKRDEQFF. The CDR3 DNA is TGCAGCGTGGGGGGCGGGCAGCGGTCCCTCAAACGGGATGAGCAGTTCTTC.

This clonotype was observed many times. DNA of the CDR3: TGTGCCATCAGTGAAGGGACAGGGGTCTACGAGCAGTACTTC. Translated, it gives CAISEGTGVYEQYF. The chain uses TRBV10-3 and TRBJ2-7, with 10 bases that match TRBD1. There are 14 residues in the CDR3. V lost 3 bases to trimming and J lost 3 bases; unmatched junction nucleotides: 2. Germline V gene sequence: CDR1 ENHRY, CDR2 SYGVKD.

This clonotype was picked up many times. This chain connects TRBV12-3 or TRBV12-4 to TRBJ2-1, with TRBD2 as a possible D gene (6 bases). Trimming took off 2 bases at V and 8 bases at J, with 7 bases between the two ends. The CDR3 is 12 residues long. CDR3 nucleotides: TGTGCCAGCAGTTTACTAGCGCATGAGCAGTTCTTC. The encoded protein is CASSLLAHEQFF.

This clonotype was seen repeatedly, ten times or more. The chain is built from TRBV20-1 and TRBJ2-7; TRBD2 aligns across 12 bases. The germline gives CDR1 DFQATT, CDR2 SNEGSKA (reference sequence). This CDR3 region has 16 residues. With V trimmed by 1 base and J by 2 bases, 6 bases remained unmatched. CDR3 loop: CSARGGLAGSTYEQYF. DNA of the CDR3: TGCAGTGCTAGAGGGGGACTAGCGGGCTCCACCTACGAGCAGTACTTC.